Listed below are T cell receptor beta chains from one sample, sequenced in a study of T-cell reconstitution after alpha-beta-depleted transplantation in children. TCRdb re-derived calls from the PCR reads in MiXCR, one entry per CDR3 protein. The data show 200,000 to 250,000 distinct CDR3 sequences, approximately 8.9% seen once. Sequencing used PBMCs, mostly from graft donor cells, obtained 180 days after TCRalphabeta/CD19-depleted stem cell transplant. The receptors were sampled from a male patient aged 5 to 17 who had a stem cell transplant for acute lymphoblastic leukemia, so the T cells may come from the graft donor. Both conserved end residues are part of each CDR3. The D gene is left open where the match is weak. For some rows the clone size is stated as once, few or many, or as a class when expanded; others skip it.

len	abundance	v_gene	j_gene	d_gene	CDR3aa	CDR3nt
13	many	TRBV7-2	TRBJ1-5	TRBD1	CASSPRTGQPQHF	TGTGCCAGCAGTCCCCGGACAGGCCAGCCCCAGCATTTT
15	many	TRBV12-3/TRBV12-4	TRBJ2-2	NA	CASSLGGPLVGELFF	TGTGCCAGCAGTTTAGGGGGCCCCCTGGTCGGGGAGCTGTTTTTT
16	many	TRBV10-3	TRBJ2-7	TRBD1	CAIRTEGQARTYEQYF	TGTGCCATCAGGACGGAGGGACAGGCTCGAACCTACGAGCAGTACTTC
15	once	TRBV9	TRBJ2-1	TRBD2	CASSTTSGGRDEQFF	TGTGCCAGCAGTACGACTAGCGGGGGGCGGGATGAGCAGTTCTTC
12	many	TRBV7-9	TRBJ1-5	NA	CASRAGNQPQHF	TGTGCCAGCAGAGCAGGTAATCAGCCCCAGCATTTT
11	many	TRBV5-1	TRBJ2-2	NA	CASNGAGELFF	TGCGCCAGCAACGGGGCTGGGGAGCTGTTTTTT
13	NA	TRBV5-1	TRBJ2-5	NA	CASSQRDRETQYF	TGCGCCAGCAGCCAACGGGACCGAGAGACCCAGTACTTC
13	many	TRBV27	TRBJ2-1	NA	CASSLGYGDEQFF	TGTGCCAGCAGTTTAGGGTATGGCGATGAGCAGTTCTTC
14	many	TRBV11-2	TRBJ2-7	NA	CASNDYSNSYEQYF	TGTGCCAGCAACGATTATTCTAACTCCTACGAGCAGTACTTC
14	many	TRBV18	TRBJ2-7	TRBD1	CASSLPGQEYEQYF	TGTGCCAGCTCACTTCCTGGACAGGAATACGAGCAGTACTTC
12	many	TRBV3-1	TRBJ2-7	NA	CASSQGIYEQYF	TGTGCCAGCAGCCAAGGAATCTACGAGCAGTACTTC
16	many	TRBV5-1	TRBJ2-2	TRBD2	CASRTSGTANTGELFF	TGCGCCAGCAGGACTAGCGGGACTGCGAACACCGGGGAGCTGTTTTTT
10	many	TRBV6-1	TRBJ1-1	NA	CASSGQEAFF	TGTGCCAGCAGTGGCCAGGAAGCTTTCTTT
14	NA	TRBV20-1	TRBJ2-4	TRBD1	CSARKTGGQNIQYF	TGCAGTGCTAGAAAAACAGGGGGGCAAAACATTCAGTACTTC
13	many	TRBV5-1	TRBJ1-1	NA	CASSLGPSNSAFF	TGCGCCAGCAGCTTAGGACCAAGTAATTCCGCTTTCTTT
16	many	TRBV7-3	TRBJ2-1	TRBD2	CASSLRGTSSHNEQFF	TGTGCCAGCAGCTTAAGGGGGACTAGTAGCCACAATGAGCAGTTCTTC
19	many	TRBV10-3	TRBJ2-3	TRBD2	CAISEVRSLAGASTDTQYF	TGTGCCATCAGTGAGGTCAGGTCACTAGCGGGTGCTAGCACAGATACGCAGTATTTT
16	many	TRBV5-6	TRBJ1-6	TRBD1	CASSLSGQGKGSPLHF	TGTGCCAGCAGCTTGAGTGGACAGGGGAAGGGCTCACCCCTCCACTTT
15	many	TRBV27	TRBJ2-7	NA	CASSFSAGIAYEQYF	TGTGCCAGCAGTTTTTCCGCGGGAATTGCCTACGAGCAGTACTTC
14	many	TRBV9	TRBJ2-7	NA	CASSVELEGYEQYF	TGTGCCAGCAGCGTAGAACTAGAGGGCTACGAGCAGTACTTC
15	many	TRBV20-1	TRBJ2-4	TRBD2	CSARGGGLAGNIQYF	TGCAGTGCTAGAGGTGGGGGGTTAGCGGGAAACATTCAGTACTTC
13	many	TRBV6-1	TRBJ1-2	NA	CASSPRPSYGYTF	TGTGCCAGCAGTCCCCGACCCTCCTATGGCTACACCTTC
14	many	TRBV29-1	TRBJ2-7	TRBD1	CSVEGTGGAYEQYF	TGCAGCGTTGAAGGGACAGGGGGTGCCTACGAGCAGTACTTC
14	many	TRBV7-3	TRBJ2-3	NA	CASSFTHYSDTQYF	TGTGCCAGCAGCTTCACACATTATTCAGATACGCAGTATTTT
14	many	TRBV20-1	TRBJ2-7	TRBD1	CSASPGTDIYEQYF	TGCAGTGCTAGCCCCGGGACAGATATCTACGAGCAGTACTTC
15	many	TRBV7-3	TRBJ2-3	TRBD2	CASSFGAGDTDTQYF	TGTGCCAGCAGCTTCGGGGCGGGGGACACAGATACGCAGTATTTT
17	many	TRBV2	TRBJ2-1	TRBD2	CASSATSGGLYYNEQFF	TGTGCCAGCAGCGCAACTAGCGGGGGCCTATACTACAATGAGCAGTTCTTC
13	many	TRBV19	TRBJ2-2	NA	CASSKTHTGELFF	TGTGCCAGTAGTAAGACTCACACCGGGGAGCTGTTTTTT
16	NA	TRBV5-4	TRBJ2-5	TRBD2	CASSPQAGGDQETQYF	TGTGCCAGCAGCCCCCAAGCGGGGGGGGACCAAGAGACCCAGTACTTC
18	medium-sized	TRBV28	TRBJ2-7	TRBD2	CASSGRGLAGALRLEQYF	TGTGCCAGCTCTGGGAGGGGACTAGCGGGAGCCCTCCGCCTGGAGCAGTACTTC
15	many	TRBV11-2	TRBJ2-7	NA	CASSWTGDGTYEQYF	TGTGCCAGCAGCTGGACTGGGGACGGGACCTACGAGCAGTACTTC
17	many	TRBV4-3	TRBJ2-3	TRBD1	CASSQDWGTALTDTQYF	TGCGCCAGCAGCCAAGATTGGGGGACAGCGCTCACAGATACGCAGTATTTT
15	many	TRBV5-1	TRBJ1-5	NA	CASSLGPGRTQPQHF	TGCGCCAGCAGCTTGGGGCCTGGCCGTACCCAGCCCCAGCATTTT
13	many	TRBV5-1	TRBJ1-1	NA	CASRTVAGTEAFF	TGCGCCAGCAGAACTGTCGCCGGGACTGAAGCTTTCTTT
12	many	TRBV12-3/TRBV12-4	TRBJ2-1	NA	CASSFRGNEQFF	TGTGCCAGCAGTTTTAGGGGCAATGAGCAGTTCTTC
15	few	TRBV28	TRBJ2-7	TRBD2	CASSLYAGASYEQYF	TGTGCCAGCAGTTTATACGCGGGAGCTTCCTACGAGCAGTACTTC
14	many	TRBV9	TRBJ2-5	NA	CASSVLGGQETQYF	TGTGCCAGCAGCGTCCTAGGGGGACAAGAGACCCAGTACTTC
22	NA	TRBV7-3	TRBJ2-1	TRBD1	CASSLRGQGMPQIPSSYNEQFF	TGTGCCAGCAGCTTAAGGGGACAGGGGATGCCGCAAATCCCTAGCTCCTACAATGAGCAGTTCTTC
15	many	TRBV20-1	TRBJ2-1	NA	CSARDWGGVYNEQFF	TGCAGTGCTAGAGATTGGGGCGGGGTTTACAATGAGCAGTTCTTC
12	many	TRBV19	TRBJ1-1	NA	CASSIEGSGAFF	TGTGCCAGTAGTATAGAAGGATCTGGAGCTTTCTTT
13	few	TRBV7-9	TRBJ2-3	NA	CASIIPPTDTQYF	TGTGCCAGCATCATACCCCCCACAGATACGCAGTATTTT
17	many	TRBV24-1	TRBJ2-3	TRBD2	CATSDPTSGSGTDTQYF	TGTGCCACCAGTGACCCAACTAGCGGGAGCGGCACAGATACGCAGTATTTT
13	few	TRBV5-6	TRBJ2-7	NA	CASSPVVPYEQYF	TGTGCCAGCAGCCCCGTGGTCCCCTACGAGCAGTACTTC
18	NA	TRBV12-3/TRBV12-4	TRBJ1-5	TRBD1	CAFSLALTGALLNQPQHF	TGTGCCTTCAGTTTAGCGCTCACAGGGGCCCTCCTCAATCAGCCCCAGCATTTT
19	many	TRBV7-3	TRBJ2-3	TRBD2	CASSLNPGTIGRWPDTQYF	TGTGCCAGCAGCTTAAACCCTGGGACTATCGGGAGGTGGCCAGATACGCAGTATTTT
16	many	TRBV18	TRBJ2-7	TRBD1	CASSPLTGTGNHEQYF	TGTGCCAGCTCACCTTTGACCGGGACAGGGAATCACGAGCAGTACTTC
14	many	TRBV5-8	TRBJ2-7	NA	CASSLVRGRYEQYF	TGTGCCAGCAGCTTGGTTAGGGGCCGGTACGAGCAGTACTTC
17	many	TRBV21-1	TRBJ2-4	NA	CASSKNRGGLAKNIQYF	TGTGCCAGCAGCAAAAACAGGGGGGGGCTAGCCAAAAACATTCAGTACTTC
15	many	TRBV6-5	TRBJ2-2	NA	CASSYSEGNTGELFF	TGTGCCAGCAGTTACTCAGAAGGGAACACCGGGGAGCTGTTTTTT
15	NA	TRBV7-7	TRBJ1-2	TRBD1	CASSGRDSGNYGYTF	TGTGCCAGCAGCGGCCGGGACAGTGGGAACTATGGCTACACCTTC
14	many	TRBV7-9	TRBJ2-7	NA	CASSSSNREGEQYF	TGTGCCAGCAGCTCTTCGAACAGGGAGGGCGAGCAGTACTTC
9	many	TRBV2	TRBJ2-5	NA	CARGETQYF	TGTGCCAGGGGGGAGACCCAGTACTTC
15	few	TRBV21-1	TRBJ2-5	NA	CASSSRQKWLETQYF	TGTGCCAGCAGCTCGCGACAGAAATGGTTAGAGACCCAGTACTTC
14	many	TRBV4-1	TRBJ1-5	NA	CASSQQGGNQPQHF	TGCGCCAGCAGCCAGCAGGGAGGAAATCAGCCCCAGCATTTT
15	many	TRBV5-1	TRBJ2-7	TRBD1	CASSLERTGTYEQYF	TGCGCCAGCAGCTTGGAACGGACAGGGACCTACGAGCAGTACTTC
16	many	TRBV2	TRBJ2-5	TRBD2	CASTGTSGRAWETQYF	TGTGCCAGCACCGGGACTAGCGGGAGGGCCTGGGAGACCCAGTACTTC
14	many	TRBV20-1	TRBJ2-5	NA	CSASRGDLLETQYF	TGCAGTGCTAGCAGGGGGGACCTTTTAGAGACCCAGTACTTC
13	NA	TRBV12-3/TRBV12-4	TRBJ1-6	TRBD1	CASRGQANSPLHF	TGTGCCAGCAGGGGACAGGCGAATTCACCCCTCCACTTT
14	many	TRBV7-7	TRBJ2-7	NA	CASTSLRRSYEQYF	TGTGCTAGCACCTCCTTGCGACGGTCCTACGAGCAGTACTTC
17	many	TRBV10-3	TRBJ2-7	TRBD2	CAISDGGLAGPKHEQYF	TGTGCCATCAGTGATGGGGGACTAGCGGGTCCGAAACACGAGCAGTACTTC